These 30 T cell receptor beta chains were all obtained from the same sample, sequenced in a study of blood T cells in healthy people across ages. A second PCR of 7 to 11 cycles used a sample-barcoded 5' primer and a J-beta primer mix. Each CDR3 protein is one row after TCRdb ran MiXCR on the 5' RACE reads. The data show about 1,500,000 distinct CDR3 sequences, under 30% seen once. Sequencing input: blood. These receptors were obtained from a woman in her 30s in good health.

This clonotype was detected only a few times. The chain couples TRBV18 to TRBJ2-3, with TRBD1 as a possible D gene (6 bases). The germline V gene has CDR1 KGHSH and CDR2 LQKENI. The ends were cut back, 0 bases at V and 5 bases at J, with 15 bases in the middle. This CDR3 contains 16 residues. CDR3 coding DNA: TGTGCCAGCTCACCACCGCCAGGGCAACAGGGAGATACGCAGTATTTT. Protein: CASSPPPGQQGDTQYF. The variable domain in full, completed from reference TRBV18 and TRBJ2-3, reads NAGVMQNPRHLVRRRGQEARLRCSPMKGHSHVYWYRQLPEEGLKFMVYLQKENIIDESGMPKERFSAEFPKEGPSILRIQQVVRGDSAAYFCASSPPPGQQGDTQYFGPGTRLTVL.

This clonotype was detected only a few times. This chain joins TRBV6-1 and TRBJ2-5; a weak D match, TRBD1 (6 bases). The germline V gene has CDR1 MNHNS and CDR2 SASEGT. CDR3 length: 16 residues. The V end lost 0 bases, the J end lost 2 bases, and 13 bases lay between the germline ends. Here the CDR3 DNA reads TGTGCCAGCAGTGAAGCCACAGGGCGAAGGCAAGAGACCCAGTACTTC. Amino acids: CASSEATGRRQETQYF.

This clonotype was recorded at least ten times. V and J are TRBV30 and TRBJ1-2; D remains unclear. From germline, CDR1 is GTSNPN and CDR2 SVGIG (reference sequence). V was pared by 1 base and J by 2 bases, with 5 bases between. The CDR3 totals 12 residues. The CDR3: CAWSGVNYGYTF. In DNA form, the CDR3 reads TGTGCCTGGAGTGGGGTGAACTATGGCTACACCTTC.

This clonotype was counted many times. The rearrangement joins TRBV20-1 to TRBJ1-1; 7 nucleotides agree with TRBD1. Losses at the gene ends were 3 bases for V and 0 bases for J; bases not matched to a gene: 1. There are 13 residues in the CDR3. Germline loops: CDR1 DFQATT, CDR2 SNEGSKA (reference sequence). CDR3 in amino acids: CSARDRMNTEAFF. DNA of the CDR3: TGCAGTGCTAGGGACAGGATGAACACTGAAGCTTTCTTT.

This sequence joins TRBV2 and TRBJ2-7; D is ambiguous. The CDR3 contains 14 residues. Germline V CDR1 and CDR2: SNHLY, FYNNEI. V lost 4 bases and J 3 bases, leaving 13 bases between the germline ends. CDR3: CASSASQMGYEQYF. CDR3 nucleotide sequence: TGTGCCAGCAGTGCGTCCCAGATGGGCTACGAGCAGTACTTC.

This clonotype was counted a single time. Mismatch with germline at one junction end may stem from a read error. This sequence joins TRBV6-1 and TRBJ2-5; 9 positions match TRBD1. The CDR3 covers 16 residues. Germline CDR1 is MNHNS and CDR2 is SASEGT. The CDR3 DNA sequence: TGTGCCAGCAGTGTTATCTTGGGACAGGGTATGGAGACCCTGTACTTC. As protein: CASSVILGQGMETLYF.

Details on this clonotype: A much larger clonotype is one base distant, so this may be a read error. The CDR3 DNA follows: TGTGCCAGCACCGTCGGGACAGGGAAGAAGGATGGCTACACCTTC. Translation gives CASTVGTGKKDGYTF. J is TRBJ1-2 and V is TRBV6-6, with 9 bases fitting TRBD1. Germline-derived CDR1 and CDR2 are MNHNY and SVGAGI (reference sequence). The CDR3 covers 15 residues. V was clipped by 7 bases and J by 6 bases; unmatched bases: 12.

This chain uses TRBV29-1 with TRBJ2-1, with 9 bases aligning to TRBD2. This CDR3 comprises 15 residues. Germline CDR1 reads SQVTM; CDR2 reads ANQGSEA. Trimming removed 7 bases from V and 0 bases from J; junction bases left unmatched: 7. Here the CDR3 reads CSANLAGNSYNEQFF. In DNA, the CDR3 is TGCAGCGCCAACCTAGCGGGGAACTCCTACAATGAGCAGTTCTTC.

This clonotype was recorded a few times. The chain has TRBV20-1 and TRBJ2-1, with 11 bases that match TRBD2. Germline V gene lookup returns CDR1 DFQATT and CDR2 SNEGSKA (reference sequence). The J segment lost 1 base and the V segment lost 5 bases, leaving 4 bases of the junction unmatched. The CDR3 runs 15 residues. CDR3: CSASSGGFSYNEQFF. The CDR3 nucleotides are TGCAGTGCTTCTAGCGGGGGGTTTTCCTACAATGAGCAGTTCTTC.

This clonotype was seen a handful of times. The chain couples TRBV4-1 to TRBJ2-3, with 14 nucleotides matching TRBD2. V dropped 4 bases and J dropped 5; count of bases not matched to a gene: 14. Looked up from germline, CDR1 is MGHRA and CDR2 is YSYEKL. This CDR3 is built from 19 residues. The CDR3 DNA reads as TGCGCCAGCAGCCGCCAGATCGGGACTAGCGGGGGAATCATAGATACGCAGTATTTT. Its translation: CASSRQIGTSGGIIDTQYF.

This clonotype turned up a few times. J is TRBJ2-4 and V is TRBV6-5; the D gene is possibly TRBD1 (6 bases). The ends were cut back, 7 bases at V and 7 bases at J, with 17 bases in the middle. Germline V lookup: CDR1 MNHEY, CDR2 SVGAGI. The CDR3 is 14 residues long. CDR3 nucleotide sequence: TGTGCCAGCACCCGCAGGGGTTTTGACAACATTCAGTACTTC. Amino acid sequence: CASTRRGFDNIQYF.

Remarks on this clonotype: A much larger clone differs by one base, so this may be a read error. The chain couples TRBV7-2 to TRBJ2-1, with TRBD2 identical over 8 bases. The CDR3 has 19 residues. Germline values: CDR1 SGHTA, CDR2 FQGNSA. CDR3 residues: CASSVAQRVYAGGVETQFF. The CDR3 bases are TGTGCCAGCAGCGTAGCCCAGCGGGTTTACGCGGGAGGAGTGGAGACCCAGTTCTTC.

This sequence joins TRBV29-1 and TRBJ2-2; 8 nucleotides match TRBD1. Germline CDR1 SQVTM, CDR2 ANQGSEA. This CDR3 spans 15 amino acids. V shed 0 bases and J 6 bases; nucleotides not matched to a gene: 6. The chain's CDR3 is CSVEDRGLGSGELFF. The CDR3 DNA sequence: TGCAGCGTTGAAGACAGGGGGCTAGGGTCCGGGGAGCTGTTTTTT.

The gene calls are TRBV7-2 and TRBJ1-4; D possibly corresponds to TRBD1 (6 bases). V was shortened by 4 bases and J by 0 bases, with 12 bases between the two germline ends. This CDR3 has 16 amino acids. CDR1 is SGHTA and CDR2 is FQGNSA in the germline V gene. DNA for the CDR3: TGTGCCAGCAGCTCGTACAGGGCCGCAACTAATGAAAAACTGTTTTTT. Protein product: CASSSYRAATNEKLFF.

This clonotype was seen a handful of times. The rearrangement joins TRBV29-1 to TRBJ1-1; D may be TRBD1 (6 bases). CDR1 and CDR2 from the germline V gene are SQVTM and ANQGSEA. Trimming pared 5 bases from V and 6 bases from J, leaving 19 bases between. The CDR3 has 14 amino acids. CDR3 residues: CSVFEDTGSPEAFF. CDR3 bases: TGCAGCGTTTTCGAGGACACAGGGTCGCCTGAAGCTTTCTTT. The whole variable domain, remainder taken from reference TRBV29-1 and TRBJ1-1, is SAVISQKPSRDICQRGTSLTIQCQVDSQVTMMFWYRQQPGQSLTLIATANQGSEATYESGFVIDKFPISRPNLTFSTLTVSNMSPEDSSIYLCSVFEDTGSPEAFFGQGTRLTVV.

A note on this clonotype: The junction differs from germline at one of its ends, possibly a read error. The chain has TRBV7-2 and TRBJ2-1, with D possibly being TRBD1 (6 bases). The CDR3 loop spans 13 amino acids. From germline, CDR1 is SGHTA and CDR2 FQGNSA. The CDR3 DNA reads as TGTGCCGGCAGTTACCTACAGGGTGATGAGCAGTTCTTC. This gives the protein CAGSYLQGDEQFF.

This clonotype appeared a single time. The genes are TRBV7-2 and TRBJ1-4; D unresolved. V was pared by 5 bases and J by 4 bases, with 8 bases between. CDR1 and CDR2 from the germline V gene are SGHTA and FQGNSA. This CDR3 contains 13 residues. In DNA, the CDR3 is TGTGCCAGCAGCCCCCAGCGTAATGAAAAACTGTTTTTT. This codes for CASSPQRNEKLFF. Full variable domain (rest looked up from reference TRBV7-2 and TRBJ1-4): GAGVSQSPSNKVTEKGKDVELRCDPISGHTALYWYRQSLGQGLEFLIYFQGNSAPDKSGLPSDRFSAERTGGSVSTLTIQRTQQEDSAVYLCASSPQRNEKLFFGSGTQLSVL.

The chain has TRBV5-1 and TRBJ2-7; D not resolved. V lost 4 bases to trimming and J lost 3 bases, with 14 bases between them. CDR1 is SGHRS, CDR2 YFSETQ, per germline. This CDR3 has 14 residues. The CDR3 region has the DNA TGCGCCAGCAGCCTCTTAGCAGAATACTACGAGCAGTACTTC. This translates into CASSLLAEYYEQYF.

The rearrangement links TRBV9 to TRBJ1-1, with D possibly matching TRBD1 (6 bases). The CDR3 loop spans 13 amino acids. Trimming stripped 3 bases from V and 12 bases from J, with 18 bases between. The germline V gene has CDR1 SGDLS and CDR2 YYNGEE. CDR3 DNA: TGTGCCAGCAGCGCACCCGAGGGGGGCGCAACTTTCTTT. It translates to CASSAPEGGATFF.

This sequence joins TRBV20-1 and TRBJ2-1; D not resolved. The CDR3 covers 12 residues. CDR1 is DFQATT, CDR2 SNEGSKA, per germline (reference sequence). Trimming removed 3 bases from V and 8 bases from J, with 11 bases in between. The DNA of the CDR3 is TGCAGTGCTAGGTTACTGGCCCATGAGCAGTTCTTC. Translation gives CSARLLAHEQFF.

The CDR3 DNA sequence: TGCGCCAGCAGCCAAGATTTGGAGACAGGGAGGTACGAGCAGTACTTC. Protein product: CASSQDLETGRYEQYF. The chain recombines TRBV4-1 with TRBJ2-7, with D possibly TRBD1 on 7 matching bases. The CDR3 is 16 residues long. Trimming shortened V by 0 bases and J by 4 bases, and 16 bases separated the two germline ends. The germline V gene has CDR1 MGHRA and CDR2 YSYEKL.

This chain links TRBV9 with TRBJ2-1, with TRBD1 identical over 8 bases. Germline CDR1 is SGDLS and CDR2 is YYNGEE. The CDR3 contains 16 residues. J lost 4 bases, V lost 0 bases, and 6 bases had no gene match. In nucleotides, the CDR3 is TGTGCCAGCAGCGTAGCAGGGGGCCTCAATTACAATGAGCAGTTCTTC. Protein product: CASSVAGGLNYNEQFF. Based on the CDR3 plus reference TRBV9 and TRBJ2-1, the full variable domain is DSGVTQTPKHLITATGQRVTLRCSPRSGDLSVYWYQQSLDQGLQFLIQYYNGEERAKGNILERFSAQQFPDLHSELNLSSLELGDSALYFCASSVAGGLNYNEQFFGPGTRLTVL.

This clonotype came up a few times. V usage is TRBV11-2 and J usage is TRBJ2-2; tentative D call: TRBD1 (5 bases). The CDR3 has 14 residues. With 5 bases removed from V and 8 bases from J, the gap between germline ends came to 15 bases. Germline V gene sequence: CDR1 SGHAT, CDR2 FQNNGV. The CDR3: CASSASRVWGELFF. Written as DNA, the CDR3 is TGTGCCAGCAGCGCGTCCAGGGTATGGGGGGAGCTGTTTTTT.

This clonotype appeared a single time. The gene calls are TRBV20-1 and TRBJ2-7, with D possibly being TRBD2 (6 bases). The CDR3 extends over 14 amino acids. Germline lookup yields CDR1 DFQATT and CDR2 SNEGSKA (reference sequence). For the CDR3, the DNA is TGCAATGCCCGGCGGGGTTCCTCGACCTACGAGCAGTACTTC. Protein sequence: CNARRGSSTYEQYF.

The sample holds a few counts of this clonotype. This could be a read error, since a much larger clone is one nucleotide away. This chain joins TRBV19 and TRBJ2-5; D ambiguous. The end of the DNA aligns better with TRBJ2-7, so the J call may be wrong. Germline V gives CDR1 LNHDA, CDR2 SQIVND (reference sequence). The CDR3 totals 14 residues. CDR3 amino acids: CAGSPQGYSYEQYF. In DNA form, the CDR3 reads TGTGCCGGTAGTCCCCAAGGCTACTCCTACGAGCAGTACTTC.

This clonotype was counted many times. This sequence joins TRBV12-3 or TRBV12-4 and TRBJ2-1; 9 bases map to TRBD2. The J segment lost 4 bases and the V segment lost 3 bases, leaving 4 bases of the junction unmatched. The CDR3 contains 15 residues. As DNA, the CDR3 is TGTGCCAGCAGTTTCGGCGGGAGGGGTTACAATGAGCAGTTCTTC. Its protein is CASSFGGRGYNEQFF.

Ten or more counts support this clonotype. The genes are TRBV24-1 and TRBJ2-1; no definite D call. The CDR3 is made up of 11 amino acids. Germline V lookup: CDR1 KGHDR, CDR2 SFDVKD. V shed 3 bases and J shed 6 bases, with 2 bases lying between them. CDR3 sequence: CATSDINEQFF. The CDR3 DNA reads TGTGCCACCAGTGATATCAATGAGCAGTTCTTC.

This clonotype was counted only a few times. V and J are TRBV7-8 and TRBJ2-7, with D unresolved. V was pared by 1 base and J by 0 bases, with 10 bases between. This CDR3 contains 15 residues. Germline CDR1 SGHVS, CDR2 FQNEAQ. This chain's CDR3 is CASSLVFGPSYEQYF. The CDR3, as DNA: TGTGCCAGCAGCTTAGTTTTCGGGCCCTCCTACGAGCAGTACTTC.

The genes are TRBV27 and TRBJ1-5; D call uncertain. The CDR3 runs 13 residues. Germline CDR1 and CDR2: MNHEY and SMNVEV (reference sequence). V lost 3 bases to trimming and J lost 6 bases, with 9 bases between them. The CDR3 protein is CASSLGWAQPQHF. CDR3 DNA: TGTGCCAGCAGTTTGGGTTGGGCTCAGCCCCAGCATTTT.

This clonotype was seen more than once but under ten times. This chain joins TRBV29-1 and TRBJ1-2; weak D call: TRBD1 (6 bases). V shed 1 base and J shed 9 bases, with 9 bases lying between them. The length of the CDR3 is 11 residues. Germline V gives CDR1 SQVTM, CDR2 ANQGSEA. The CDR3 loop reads CSVEAGARYTF. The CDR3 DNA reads TGCAGCGTTGAAGCGGGGGCCCGCTACACCTTC.